A single sample gave rise to the 21 T cell receptor beta chains below, sequenced in a study of cytomegalovirus exposure and HLA in healthy donors. Primers for the PCR totalled 60 Vbeta and 13 Jbeta. This table comes from immunoSEQ multiplex PCR, and its TCRdb copy is limited to in-frame clones, with some not included. The data show some 130,000 clones, 66% seen once. Specimen: PBMCs. These receptors were collected from a human donor in good health.

The rearrangement joins TRBV4-1 to TRBJ1-1, with 8 nucleotides matching TRBD1. Per germline, CDR1 MGHRA and CDR2 YSYEKL. This CDR3 region has 16 residues. V shed 0 bases and J 5 bases; nucleotides not matched to a gene: 8. CDR3 in DNA: TGCGCCAGCAGCCAAGATGGCGGACAGGGTCGGACTGAAGCTTTCTTT. Amino acids: CASSQDGGQGRTEAFF.

Concerning this clone itself: The same CDR3 can be traced to other DNA sequences in this sample. The CDR3: CASSKGQGAYEQYF. CDR3 bases: TGTGCCAGCAGCAAAGGACAGGGGGCGTACGAGCAGTACTTC. The chain couples TRBV7-6 to TRBJ2-7; the match to TRBD1 covers 11 bases. CDR3 length: 14 residues. V was pared by 5 bases and J by 4 bases, with 4 bases of the junction left unmatched. Per the germline V gene, CDR1 is SGHVS and CDR2 is FNYEAQ.

The rearrangement uses TRBV6-5 and TRBJ2-7, with 9 bases lining up with TRBD1. With 0 bases clipped from V and 3 bases from J, the junction kept 3 bases outside the gene matches. The CDR3 runs 15 residues. The V gene's germline CDR1 is MNHEY and CDR2 SVGAGI. CDR3 nucleotide sequence: TGTGCCAGCAGTTACTCCGGGACAGGGTTCTACGAGCAGTACTTC. It specifies CASSYSGTGFYEQYF.

The gene calls are TRBV6-5 and TRBJ2-3; 8 nucleotides match TRBD2. CDR1 is MNHEY and CDR2 is SVGAGI in the germline V gene. V was clipped by 6 bases and J by 5 bases; unmatched bases: 7. The CDR3 runs to 14 residues. In nucleotides, the CDR3 is TGTGCCAGCAGGGCTAGCGGGCGCGGAGATACGCAGTATTTT. It codes for CASRASGRGDTQYF.

The V call is TRBV15, the J call TRBJ2-7, with a weak D call TRBD2 (5 bases). V lost 3 bases, J lost 2 bases, and 8 bases lay in between. The germline CDR1 and CDR2 sequences are LNHNV and YYDKDF (reference sequence). The CDR3 runs 13 residues. This CDR3 reads CATSSGVTYEQYF. Here the CDR3 DNA reads TGTGCCACCAGCAGCGGGGTAACCTACGAGCAGTACTTC.

DNA of the CDR3: TGTGCCAGCACACCGGGGGGATGGACTGAAGCTTTCTTT. Translated: CASTPGGWTEAFF. The rearrangement links TRBV6-6 to TRBJ1-1, with D possibly matching TRBD1 (5 bases). V lost 7 bases to trimming and J lost 5 bases, with 14 bases between them. This CDR3 has 13 amino acids. Per germline, CDR1 MNHNY and CDR2 SVGAGI (reference sequence).

The chain uses TRBV2 and TRBJ2-7, with D unresolved. In germline, CDR1 is SNHLY, CDR2 FYNNEI. The CDR3 consists of 13 residues. The ends were cut back, 7 bases at V and 3 bases at J, with 13 bases in the middle. CDR3 sequence reads: CASNLGSFYEQYF. DNA of the CDR3: TGTGCCAGCAATCTGGGCAGTTTCTACGAGCAGTACTTC.

This clone was seen more than once but under ten times. The V and J genes are TRBV27 and TRBJ1-1; perhaps TRBD1 as D (5 bases). Germline loops: CDR1 MNHEY, CDR2 SMNVEV (reference sequence). The CDR3 consists of 13 residues. Between the trimmed V and J ends, which lost 10 bases and 0 bases, there was a span of 12 bases. For the CDR3, the DNA is TGTGCCACTACCGACAGTATGAACACTGAAGCTTTCTTT. Amino acids: CATTDSMNTEAFF.

The chain couples TRBV19 to TRBJ2-7, with 7 bases fitting TRBD1. CDR3 length: 15 amino acids. Trimming at V came to 9 bases and at J to 1 base, leaving 12 bases not matched to a gene. The germline V gene encodes CDR1 LNHDA and CDR2 SQIVND (reference sequence). As DNA, the CDR3 is TGTGCCAGCTCAACCTCTCCGGGACAGTCCTACGAGCAGTACTTC. Protein sequence: CASSTSPGQSYEQYF.

This rearrangement joins TRBV6-5 to TRBJ2-5, with a tentative D call TRBD1 (6 bases). Germline V gene lookup returns CDR1 MNHEY and CDR2 SVGAGI. This CDR3 has 13 amino acids. V was pared by 6 bases and J by 4 bases, with 12 bases between. The CDR3 DNA reads TGTGCCAGCAGGGACCCAGGGGTAGAGACCCAGTACTTC. It specifies CASRDPGVETQYF.

This chain connects TRBV7-8 to TRBJ2-2; TRBD2 matches at 9 bases. V was clipped by 5 bases and J by 1 base; unmatched bases: 5. In germline, CDR1 is SGHVS, CDR2 FQNEAQ. CDR3 size: 16 residues. The CDR3 DNA sequence: TGTGCCAGCAGCCCACGACTAGCGGAGAACACCGGGGAGCTGTTTTTT. Its translation: CASSPRLAENTGELFF.

V gene TRBV28 combines with J gene TRBJ2-5, with TRBD2 identical over 9 bases. Germline lookup yields CDR1 MDHEN and CDR2 SYDVKM. The J segment lost 5 bases and the V segment lost 1 base, leaving 17 bases of the junction unmatched. This CDR3 has 19 residues. In nucleotides, the CDR3 is TGTGCCAGCAGTTTATTTGCGGTAGCGGGCGCAAGCGGGGGGGAGACCCAGTACTTC. It encodes CASSLFAVAGASGGETQYF.

The CDR3, as DNA: TGTGCCAGCAGCCGCAGGGGGAGCGATCAGCCCCAGCATTTT. This encodes CASSRRGSDQPQHF. V and J are TRBV5-6 and TRBJ1-5; 7 bases agree with TRBD1. The germline CDR1 and CDR2 sequences are SGHDT and YYEEEE. The V segment lost 4 bases and the J segment 5 bases; nucleotides outside the gene matches: 6. The CDR3 covers 14 residues.

The rearrangement uses TRBV4-2 and TRBJ2-3, with TRBD2 identical over 9 bases. This CDR3 is built from 19 residues. Germline V gives CDR1 LGHNA, CDR2 YNFKEQ. V dropped 0 bases and J dropped 2; count of bases not matched to a gene: 12. The DNA of the CDR3 is TGTGCCAGCAGCCAAGATTCCCTTCTAGCGGGACAACCCACAGATACGCAGTATTTT. Translation gives CASSQDSLLAGQPTDTQYF.

This clone was counted a single time. This rearrangement joins TRBV9 to TRBJ2-1; 9 bases fit TRBD1. The CDR3 runs 16 residues. V trimming: 4 bases; J trimming: 4 bases; junction bases outside the gene matches: 9. Germline CDR1 SGDLS, CDR2 YYNGEE. The CDR3 DNA reads as TGTGCCAGCAGCCATACCGGGACAGGGCGTTACAATGAGCAGTTCTTC. Translating gives CASSHTGTGRYNEQFF.

This chain joins TRBV11-3 and TRBJ1-2; possible D gene TRBD1, 5 bases. The CDR3 length is 15 residues. V was cut by 0 bases and J by 0 bases, with 8 bases left in between. CDR1 is SGHNT and CDR2 is YENEEA in the germline V gene. For the CDR3, the DNA is TGTGCCAGCAGCTTAGATGGGGCAGCTAACTATGGCTACACCTTC. Translated: CASSLDGAANYGYTF.

The rearrangement uses TRBV5-1 and TRBJ2-4, with D perhaps TRBD1 (6 bases). The CDR3 sequence is 15 residues long. CDR1 and CDR2 (germline): SGHRS, YFSETQ. The V gene lost 0 bases and the J gene lost 1 base, with 8 bases spanning the gap. This CDR3 is CASSLAGQAKNIQYF. In DNA form, the CDR3 reads TGCGCCAGCAGCTTGGCCGGACAGGCCAAAAACATTCAGTACTTC.

This clone has only one observation. This rearrangement joins TRBV10-1 to TRBJ2-2; D possibly corresponds to TRBD1 (6 bases). V gave up 3 bases and J gave up 2 bases, with 10 bases separating them. Per germline, CDR1 WNHNN and CDR2 SYGVQD (reference sequence). The CDR3 totals 15 residues. CDR3 protein: CASSDSGVNTGELFF. DNA of the CDR3: TGCGCCAGCAGTGATTCAGGGGTCAACACCGGGGAGCTGTTTTTT.

In DNA form, the CDR3 reads TGTGCCAGCAGCTCCCGGGTCCGGGCAGATACGCAGTATTTT. Its protein is CASSSRVRADTQYF. The V gene is TRBV11-2, the J gene TRBJ2-3, with D hard to call. Deletions cut 4 bases from V and 4 bases from J, with 12 bases between. The CDR3 extends over 14 amino acids. Germline V gives CDR1 SGHAT, CDR2 FQNNGV. The full variable domain, rest sourced from reference TRBV11-2 and TRBJ2-3, is EAGVAQSPRYKIIEKRQSVAFWCNPISGHATLYWYQQILGQGPKLLIQFQNNGVVDDSQLPKDRFSAERLKGVDSTLKIQPAKLEDSAVYLCASSSRVRADTQYFGPGTRLTVL.

The chain combines TRBV28 with TRBJ1-4; 10 nucleotides align to TRBD1. V trimming: 1 base; J trimming: 0 bases; junction bases outside the gene matches: 8. The CDR3 is made up of 19 amino acids. Germline V gene sequence: CDR1 MDHEN, CDR2 SYDVKM. This chain's CDR3 is CASSLFGGQGFPTNEKLFF. CDR3 sequence (DNA): TGTGCCAGCAGTTTATTCGGGGGACAGGGGTTCCCAACTAATGAAAAACTGTTTTTT.

The V call is TRBV5-1, the J call TRBJ1-2; 8 bases agree with TRBD1. The germline V gene has CDR1 SGHRS and CDR2 YFSETQ. Trimming removed 9 bases from V and 2 bases from J; junction bases left unmatched: 6. The CDR3 has 13 residues. The CDR3 DNA sequence: TGCGCCACGACGACAGGGGACAACTATGGCTACACCTTC. Translating it yields CATTTGDNYGYTF.